The rows below give T cell receptor beta chains drawn from one sample of a study of neurological immune-mediated disorders. One entry per CDR3 protein results from TCRdb running MiXCR on the 5' RACE reads. The table lists roughly 17,000 distinct CDR3 sequences, more than 2% of them singletons. The sample was PBMCs. The receptors were gathered from a young woman with multiple sclerosis. CDR3s include the opening cysteine and the closing phenylalanine or tryptophan.

CDR3 protein: CASSLTGRETQYF
J gene: TRBJ2-5
V gene: TRBV5-6

CDR3 protein: CASSLYDRKNTEAFF
J gene: TRBJ1-1
V gene: TRBV6-2/TRBV6-3

CDR3 protein: CSASRHYEAFF
J gene: TRBJ1-1
V gene: TRBV20-1

CDR3 protein: CATSRDRGGAETQYF
J gene: TRBJ2-5
V gene: TRBV15

CDR3 protein: CASSLFSGAKNIQYF
J gene: TRBJ2-4
V gene: TRBV7-9

CDR3 protein: CASSLAVNEQFF
J gene: TRBJ2-1
V gene: TRBV5-1

CDR3 protein: CASSLATDTQYF
J gene: TRBJ2-3
V gene: TRBV11-2

CDR3 protein: CSARPSTDTQYF
J gene: TRBJ2-3
V gene: TRBV20-1

CDR3 protein: CSATTGQGTGELFF
J gene: TRBJ2-2
V gene: TRBV20-1

CDR3 protein: CSASGETQYF
J gene: TRBJ2-5
V gene: TRBV20-1

CDR3 protein: CASSKGRAEAFF
J gene: TRBJ1-1
V gene: TRBV3-1

CDR3 protein: CASSEQDTQYF
J gene: TRBJ2-3
V gene: TRBV7-2

CDR3 protein: CASSLHGQGGNQPQHF
J gene: TRBJ1-5
V gene: TRBV27

CDR3 protein: CASSLVTGLNTEAFF
J gene: TRBJ1-1
V gene: TRBV5-1

CDR3 protein: CASSLVAGGGEVEQFF
J gene: TRBJ2-1
V gene: TRBV11-2

CDR3 protein: CSASGSYPAGGGYTF
J gene: TRBJ1-2
V gene: TRBV20-1

CDR3 protein: CATSWGDYGYTF
J gene: TRBJ1-2
V gene: TRBV24-1

CDR3 protein: CASSLSQKEGYTF
J gene: TRBJ1-2
V gene: TRBV5-4

CDR3 protein: CASTPGGGGNYGYTF
J gene: TRBJ1-2
V gene: TRBV27

CDR3 protein: CASSLRAGRTEAFF
J gene: TRBJ1-1
V gene: TRBV7-9

CDR3 protein: CAITPGQVSSGANVLTF
J gene: TRBJ2-6
V gene: TRBV10-3

CDR3 protein: CAIGGNGYTF
J gene: TRBJ1-2
V gene: TRBV10-3

CDR3 protein: CASSVSSASSYEQYF
J gene: TRBJ2-7
V gene: TRBV9

CDR3 protein: CASSLRENYGYTF
J gene: TRBJ1-2
V gene: TRBV5-1

CDR3 protein: CASSLVAGTGYGYTF
J gene: TRBJ1-2
V gene: TRBV7-9

CDR3 protein: CASSQGSGGSYGYTF
J gene: TRBJ1-2
V gene: TRBV3-1

CDR3 protein: CASSQDLMPNYGYTF
J gene: TRBJ1-2
V gene: TRBV3-1

CDR3 protein: CASGTLNTGELFF
J gene: TRBJ2-2
V gene: TRBV14

CDR3 protein: CASSHGGGGGYTF
J gene: TRBJ1-2
V gene: TRBV3-1

CDR3 protein: CASSEGTGGNQPQNF
J gene: TRBJ1-5
V gene: TRBV2

CDR3 protein: CASSLVTSGKNIQYF
J gene: TRBJ2-4
V gene: TRBV7-9

CDR3 protein: CASSHGTSDNEQFF
J gene: TRBJ2-1
V gene: TRBV7-3

CDR3 protein: CASSLSTGGYEQYF
J gene: TRBJ2-7
V gene: TRBV11-2

CDR3 protein: CSARDVQGAVAFF
J gene: TRBJ1-1
V gene: TRBV20-1

CDR3 protein: CASRFRESLMWEQFF
J gene: TRBJ2-1
V gene: TRBV6-6

CDR3 protein: CASSPGTTHTGELFF
J gene: TRBJ2-2
V gene: TRBV5-6

CDR3 protein: CSANQWGQETQYF
J gene: TRBJ2-5
V gene: TRBV20-1

CDR3 protein: CASESGQGLNEQFF
J gene: TRBJ2-1
V gene: TRBV12-3/TRBV12-4

CDR3 protein: CASSWRGSGNSPLHF
J gene: TRBJ1-6
V gene: TRBV13

CDR3 protein: CASSTLTGLLGTEAFF
J gene: TRBJ1-1
V gene: TRBV7-6

CDR3 protein: CASSYSSGFEAFF
J gene: TRBJ1-1
V gene: TRBV6-5

CDR3 protein: CASSQDRWGFSTEAFF
J gene: TRBJ1-1
V gene: TRBV14

CDR3 protein: CASSHLPEDGYTF
J gene: TRBJ1-2
V gene: TRBV7-3

CDR3 protein: CASSSSGRKNIQYF
J gene: TRBJ2-4
V gene: TRBV7-9

CDR3 protein: CASSPSGEGDTDTQYF
J gene: TRBJ2-3
V gene: TRBV28

CDR3 protein: CAISEADSHNQPQHF
J gene: TRBJ1-5
V gene: TRBV10-3

CDR3 protein: CASSLTGQGGADTQYF
J gene: TRBJ2-3
V gene: TRBV7-2

CDR3 protein: CASSFTPNTEAFF
J gene: TRBJ1-1
V gene: TRBV5-6

CDR3 protein: CASSLFGTEPQPQHF
J gene: TRBJ1-5
V gene: TRBV5-6

CDR3 protein: CASSPPNTGELFF
J gene: TRBJ2-2
V gene: TRBV5-6

CDR3 protein: CASSLYPSPNYGYTF
J gene: TRBJ1-2
V gene: TRBV12-3/TRBV12-4

CDR3 protein: CSVELEGANGYTF
J gene: TRBJ1-2
V gene: TRBV29-1

CDR3 protein: CSAAGTGFETQYF
J gene: TRBJ2-5
V gene: TRBV20-1

CDR3 protein: CASSLTGNPDYGYTF
J gene: TRBJ1-2
V gene: TRBV5-1

CDR3 protein: CASTGTGQIYEQYF
J gene: TRBJ2-7
V gene: TRBV28

CDR3 protein: CASSPGQSGYGYTF
J gene: TRBJ1-2
V gene: TRBV7-9

CDR3 protein: CASSSRQGARTDTQYF
J gene: TRBJ2-3
V gene: TRBV3-1

CDR3 protein: CASSLTANTEAFF
J gene: TRBJ1-1
V gene: TRBV12-3/TRBV12-4

CDR3 protein: CSVIGRLKSTEAFF
J gene: TRBJ1-1
V gene: TRBV20-1